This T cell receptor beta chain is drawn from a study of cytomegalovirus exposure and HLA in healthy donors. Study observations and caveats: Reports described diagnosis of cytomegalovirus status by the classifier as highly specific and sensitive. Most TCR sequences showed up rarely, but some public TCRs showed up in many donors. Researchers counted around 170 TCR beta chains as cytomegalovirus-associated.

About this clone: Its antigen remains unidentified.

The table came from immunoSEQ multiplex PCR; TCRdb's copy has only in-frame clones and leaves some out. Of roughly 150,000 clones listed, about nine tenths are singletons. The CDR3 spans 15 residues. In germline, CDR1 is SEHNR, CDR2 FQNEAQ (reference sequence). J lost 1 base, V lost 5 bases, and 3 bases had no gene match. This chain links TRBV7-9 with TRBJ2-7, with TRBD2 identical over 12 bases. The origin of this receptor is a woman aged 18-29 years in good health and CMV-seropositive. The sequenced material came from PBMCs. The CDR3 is CASSPTSGRSYEQYF. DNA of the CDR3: TGTGCCAGCAGCCCCACTAGCGGGAGGTCCTACGAGCAGTACTTC.